The rows below give T cell receptor beta chains drawn from one sample of a study of blood T cell repertoires in COVID-19. Assay used: immunoSEQ multiplex PCR; TCRdb lists only in-frame clones, some missing. The data contain 100,000 to 150,000 clones, over 80% of them singletons. The sequencing input was peripheral blood. All receptors come from a man in his fifties with active COVID-19. CDR3s include the opening cysteine and the closing phenylalanine or tryptophan. Clone size is stated in some rows and not others, as once, few, many or a class when expanded.

>TRBV7-2|NA
CASRGLPYNEQFF
>TRBV19|NA
CASRTSRDTTGELFF
>TRBV5-6|NA
CASSSPGNYGYTF
>TRBV29-1|NA
CSVGSIGHGYTF
>TRBV6-4|NA
CASSDSAGAQYF
>TRBV7-9|NA
CASSHSGGWSDTQYF
>TRBV9|NA
CASSKTGFPPYTEAFF
>TRBV3-1/TRBV3-2|NA
CASSQTGNQPQHF
>TRBV5-5|NA
CASSLEGLTQETQYF
>TRBV7-2|NA
CASSSQETQYF
>TRBV7-8|few
CASSLEASTGSQPQHF
>TRBV19|once
CASRSGGGVVGYTF
>TRBV30|NA
CAWSVPGSYTF
>TRBV30|NA
CAWKRRLSGNTIYF
>TRBV6-2/TRBV6-3|once
CASSSGTSGGGEQFF
>TRBV6-4|NA
CASSDTGGLTDTQYF
>TRBV29-1|NA
CSVERGIGDGYTF
>TRBV4-1|NA
CASSRLRGETQYF
>TRBV5-5|NA
CASSLGPGLGLNEQFF
>TRBV5-6|NA
CATRGSGEAGRDTQYF
>TRBV5-4|NA
CASSLANSYSGNTIYF
>TRBV7-9|once
CASSLGGQADTQYF
>TRBV3-1/TRBV3-2|NA
CASSQEDWDTQYF
>TRBV6-5|NA
CASSFRTGMGTEAFF
>TRBV9|NA
CASSARDSSYNEQFF
>TRBV7-2|NA
CASSRDRVFEAFF
>TRBV9|NA
CASSPRIGFQETQYF
>TRBV7-9|NA
CASSLFRGGVADTQYF
>TRBV3-1/TRBV3-2|NA
CASSRPGTGNTIYF
>TRBV11-1|NA
CASSSMSGPYEQYF
>TRBV6-5|NA
CASSYETGISPLHF
>TRBV25-1|NA
CASSAHRVDEKLFF
>TRBV2|NA
CASGRAYEQYF
>TRBV6-5|once
CASAPGQGSYEQYF
>TRBV12-5|NA
CASGLPLRQPQHF
>TRBV5-6|few
CASSFQDSPNSPLHF
>TRBV5-1|NA
CASRPTEADQPQHF
>TRBV12-3/TRBV12-4|NA
CASRGGRSYGYTF
>TRBV20-1|once
CSALWTGGFSF